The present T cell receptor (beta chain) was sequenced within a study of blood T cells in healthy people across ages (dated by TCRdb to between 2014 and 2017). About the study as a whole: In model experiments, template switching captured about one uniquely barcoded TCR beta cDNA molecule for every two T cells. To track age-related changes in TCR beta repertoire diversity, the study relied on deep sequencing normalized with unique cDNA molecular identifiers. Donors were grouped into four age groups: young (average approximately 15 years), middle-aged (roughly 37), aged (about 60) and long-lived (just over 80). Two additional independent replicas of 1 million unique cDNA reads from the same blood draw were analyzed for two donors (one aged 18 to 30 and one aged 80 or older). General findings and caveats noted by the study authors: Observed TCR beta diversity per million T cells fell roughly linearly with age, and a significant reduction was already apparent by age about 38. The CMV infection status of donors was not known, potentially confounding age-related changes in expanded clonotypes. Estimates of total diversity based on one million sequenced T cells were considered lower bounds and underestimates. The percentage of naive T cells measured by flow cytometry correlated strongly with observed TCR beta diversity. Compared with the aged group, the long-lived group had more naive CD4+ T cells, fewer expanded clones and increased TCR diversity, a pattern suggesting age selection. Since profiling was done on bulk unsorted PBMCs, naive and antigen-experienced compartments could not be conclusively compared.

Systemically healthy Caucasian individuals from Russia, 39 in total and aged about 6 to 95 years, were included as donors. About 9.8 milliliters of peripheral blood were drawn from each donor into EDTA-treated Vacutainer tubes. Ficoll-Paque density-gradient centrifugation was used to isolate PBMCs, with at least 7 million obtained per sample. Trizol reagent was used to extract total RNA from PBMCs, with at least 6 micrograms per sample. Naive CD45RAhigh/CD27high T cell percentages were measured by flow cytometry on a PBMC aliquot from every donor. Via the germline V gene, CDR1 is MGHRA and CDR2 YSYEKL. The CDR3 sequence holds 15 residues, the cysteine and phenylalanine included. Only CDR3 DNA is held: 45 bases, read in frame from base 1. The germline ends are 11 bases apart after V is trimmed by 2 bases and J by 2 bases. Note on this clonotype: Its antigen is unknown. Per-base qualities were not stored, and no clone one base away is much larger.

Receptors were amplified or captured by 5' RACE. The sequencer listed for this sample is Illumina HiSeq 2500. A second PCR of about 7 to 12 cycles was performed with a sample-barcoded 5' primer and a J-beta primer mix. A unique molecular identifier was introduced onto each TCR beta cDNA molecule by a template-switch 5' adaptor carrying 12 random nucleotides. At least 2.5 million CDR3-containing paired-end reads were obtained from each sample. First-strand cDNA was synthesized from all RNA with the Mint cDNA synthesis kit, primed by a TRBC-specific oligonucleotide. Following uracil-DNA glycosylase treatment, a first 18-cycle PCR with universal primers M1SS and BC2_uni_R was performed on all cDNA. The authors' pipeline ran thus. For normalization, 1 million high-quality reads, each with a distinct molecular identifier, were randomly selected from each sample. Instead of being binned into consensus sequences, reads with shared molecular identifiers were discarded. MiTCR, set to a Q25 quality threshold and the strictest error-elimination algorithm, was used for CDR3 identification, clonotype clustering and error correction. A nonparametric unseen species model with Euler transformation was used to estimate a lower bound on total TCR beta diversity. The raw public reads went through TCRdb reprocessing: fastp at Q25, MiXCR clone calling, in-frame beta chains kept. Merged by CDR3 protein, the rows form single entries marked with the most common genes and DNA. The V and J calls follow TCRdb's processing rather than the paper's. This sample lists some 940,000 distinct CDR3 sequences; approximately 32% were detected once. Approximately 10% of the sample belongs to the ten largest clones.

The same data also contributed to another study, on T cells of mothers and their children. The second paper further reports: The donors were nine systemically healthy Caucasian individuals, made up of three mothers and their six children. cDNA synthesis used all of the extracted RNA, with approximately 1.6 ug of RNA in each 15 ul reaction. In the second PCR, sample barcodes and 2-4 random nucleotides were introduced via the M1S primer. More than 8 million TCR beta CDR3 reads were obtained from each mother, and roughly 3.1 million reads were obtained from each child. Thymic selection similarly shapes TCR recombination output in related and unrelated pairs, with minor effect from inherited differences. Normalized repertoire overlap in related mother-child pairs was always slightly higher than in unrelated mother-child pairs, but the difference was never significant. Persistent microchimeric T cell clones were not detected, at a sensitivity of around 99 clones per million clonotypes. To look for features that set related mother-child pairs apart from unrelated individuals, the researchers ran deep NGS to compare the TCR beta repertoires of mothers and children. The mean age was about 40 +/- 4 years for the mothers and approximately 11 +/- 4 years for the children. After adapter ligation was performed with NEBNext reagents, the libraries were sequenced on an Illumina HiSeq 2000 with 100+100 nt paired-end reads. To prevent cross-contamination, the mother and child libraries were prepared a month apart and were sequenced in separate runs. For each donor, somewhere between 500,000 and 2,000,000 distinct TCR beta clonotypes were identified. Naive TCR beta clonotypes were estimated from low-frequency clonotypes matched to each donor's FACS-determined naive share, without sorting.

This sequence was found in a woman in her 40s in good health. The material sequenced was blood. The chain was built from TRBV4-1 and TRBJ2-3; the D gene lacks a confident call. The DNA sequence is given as TGCGCCAGCAGCCAATCCGACCTTTTCACAGATACGCAGTATTTT. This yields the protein CASSQSDLFTDTQYF.